This section outlines one TCR beta chain sequence together with its context. This clone was observed a handful of times. This clone's antigen is unknown. Base qualities are not at hand, and no much larger clone is one base apart. Taken from the germline V gene (reference sequence), the CDR1 and CDR2 loops are SEHNR and FQNEAQ. V is pared back by 5 bases and J by 2 bases, with 17 bases lying between the germline termini. The CDR3 goes from the cysteine to the phenylalanine over 16 residues. Just the 48-base CDR3 DNA is kept, in frame starting at base 1. Another Seattle source contributed samples from volunteer blood donors who had recovered from COVID-19. Collaborating institutions collected whole blood in K2EDTA tubes following their own protocols. For TCRbeta analysis, collaborators shipped samples as frozen whole blood, isolated PBMCs, or DNA extracted from either of those sample types. The data belong to a study of blood T cell repertoires in COVID-19 (dated by TCRdb to about 2020). Study-level background: Collaborator samples came from the United States, Italy and Spain and covered acute and convalescent phases of COVID-19. Deeply sampled blood TCRbeta repertoires from subjects exposed to, actively infected with, or recovered from COVID-19 were included in the dataset. The material from the prospective study consisted of cDNA or gDNA derived from T cells, B-cell-depleted T cells, or PBMCs. A de-identified subject ID, COVID-19 status, age in years and sex were almost always included in the sample metadata. The samples were drawn from two sources: the first 160 participants of the ongoing ImmuneRACE study, and 1,200 or so subjects contributed by 6 global collaborators. The repertoires were released in a freely available public database intended as a resource for research on the immune response to SARS-CoV-2. Where available, HLA class I and class II types were taken from metadata supplied by the sample provider and were not determined by assay-based typing.

General conclusions and limits of the study: The amount of clinical and demographic metadata varied by source and participant and was provided uncurated.

TCRbeta CDR3 regions were amplified from genomic DNA using the immunoSEQ Assay, a bias-controlled multiplex PCR. The paper's processing steps were these. Within the assay, amplification of reference gene primers was used to estimate how many nucleated cells each sample contained. Sequence reads were collapsed and filtered to measure the absolute abundance of every unique TCRbeta CDR3 rearrangement. Productive Simpson clonality was computed per sample as the square root of Simpson's diversity index over productive rearrangements. TCRdb stores this immuneACCESS table with in-frame sequences only. Part of the clones is absent; in the studies checked, under half of the shortfall reflects unresolved V genes, and no reason is known for the rest. V and J calls and clone size come straight from that table; D and trimming were deduced from the DNA. The sample data list roughly 250,000 clones, and roughly nine tenths of these were observed just once. The ten largest clones capture roughly 4% of the sample.

The specimen sequenced was peripheral blood. The V and J genes are TRBV7-9 and TRBJ2-3; there is no confident call for the D gene. This receptor was taken from a man between 60 and 75 years old who had recovered from COVID-19. The CDR3 is CASSPSHQVNTDTQYF. The DNA sequence follows: TGTGCCAGCAGCCCCTCTCACCAGGTTAACACAGATACGCAGTATTTT.